This TCR beta chain was recovered during a study of blood T cell repertoires in COVID-19. Authors' analysis steps: How many nucleated cells were present was estimated from reference gene primer amplification. TCRdb keeps only in-frame clones here, not all; method: immunoSEQ multiplex PCR. That table supplies the V and J calls and clone size; D and trimming were determined from the DNA. The sample contains 300,000 to 350,000 clones, 80% to 90% of which appear only once. What was sequenced was PBMCs or T cells enriched from blood (not recorded which). This clonotype was obtained from a man aged 25 to 45 who had recovered from COVID-19.

In nucleotides, the CDR3 is TGTGCCAGTAGTATGGGGAGGACTAGCGGGCTAATCTACGAGCAGTACTTC. It codes for CASSMGRTSGLIYEQYF. V gene TRBV19 combines with J gene TRBJ2-7; 11 nucleotides align to TRBD2. Trimming removed 3 bases from V and 3 bases from J; junction bases left unmatched: 10. Germline V gene sequence: CDR1 LNHDA, CDR2 SQIVND (reference sequence). This CDR3 comprises 17 residues.